Listed here are 11 T cell receptor beta chains from one sample, sequenced in a study of shared clonotypes between healthy human individuals. Measured with immunoSEQ multiplex PCR; TCRdb has only the in-frame clones, and not every one. The data show fewer than 550,000 clones, 75% to 80% seen once. Sequenced sample: PBMCs. The receptors originated from a woman aged 40 to 50 in good health. Some clones in this sample may be carry-over from other donors' samples.

This clone was counted between two and nine times. The chain uses TRBV15 and TRBJ2-1; 9 bases align to TRBD1. CDR3 size: 16 residues. V trimming: 7 bases; J trimming: 2 bases; junction bases outside the gene matches: 9. The V gene's germline CDR1 is LNHNV and CDR2 YYDKDF (reference sequence). The CDR3 region is CATTTTRQGAYNEQFF. CDR3 nucleotides: TGTGCCACCACCACGACCAGACAGGGGGCCTACAATGAGCAGTTCTTC.

The V and J genes are TRBV11-2 and TRBJ2-7; 7 bases line up with TRBD1. The junction had 9 bases not matched to a gene; V was cut back by 1 base and J by 3 bases. This CDR3 comprises 16 residues. Germline CDR1 SGHAT, CDR2 FQNNGV. This CDR3 reads CASSLVGTGADYEQYF. The CDR3 DNA sequence: TGTGCCAGCAGCTTAGTGGGCACAGGGGCCGACTACGAGCAGTACTTC.

A remark on this clone: This CDR3 is also generated by other DNA sequences in the sample. The chain uses TRBV20-1 and TRBJ2-1; no clear D. This CDR3 spans 11 amino acids. V lost 2 bases, J lost 4 bases, and 3 bases lay in between. CDR1 and CDR2 (germline): DFQATT, SNEGSKA (reference sequence). The CDR3 spells CSARFYNEQFF. The CDR3 DNA reads TGCAGTGCTAGATTTTACAATGAGCAGTTCTTC.

The gene calls are TRBV27 and TRBJ1-5; D gene uncertain. Trimming stripped 2 bases from V and 11 bases from J, with 22 bases between. Germline V gene sequence: CDR1 MNHEY, CDR2 SMNVEV (reference sequence). CDR3 size: 16 residues. This CDR3 reads CASSLRSGVALGSQHF. CDR3 nucleotides: TGTGCCAGCAGTTTAAGGAGCGGGGTGGCTTTAGGGTCCCAGCATTTT.

Regarding this clone: This may be a read error, as it is one base from a much larger clone. The sample carries other DNA sequences with the same CDR3. The chain is built from TRBV18 and TRBJ1-1; tentative D call: TRBD1 (6 bases). The CDR3 has 12 residues. The V and J ends lost 2 bases and 8 bases respectively, with 9 bases between them. Germline V CDR1 and CDR2: KGHSH, LQKENI. CDR3 DNA sequence: TGTGCCAGCTCACCAGGCCAGGGGGAAGCTTTCTTT. This sequence encodes CASSPGQGEAFF. Filled out from reference TRBV18 and TRBJ1-1, the complete variable domain reads NAGVMQNPRHLVRRRGQEARLRCSPMKGHSHVYWYRQLPEEGLKFMVYLQKENIIDESGMPKERFSAEFPKEGPSILRIQQVVRGDSAAYFCASSPGQGEAFFGQGTRLTVV.

Here the CDR3 reads CASSVGWGRTEAFF. CDR3 DNA sequence: TGTGCCAGCAGCGTTGGTTGGGGCCGGACTGAAGCTTTCTTT. This chain joins TRBV9 and TRBJ1-1, with a weak D call TRBD1 (5 bases). Trimming shortened V by 2 bases and J by 5 bases, and 13 bases separated the two germline ends. The germline CDR1 and CDR2 sequences are SGDLS and YYNGEE. The CDR3 has 14 residues.

V is TRBV30 and J is TRBJ2-7, with D maybe TRBD1 (5 bases). V was shortened by 3 bases and J by 5 bases, with 8 bases between the two germline ends. This CDR3 is 11 amino acids long. CDR1 is GTSNPN and CDR2 is SVGIG in the germline V gene (reference sequence). The CDR3 sequence: CAWRDINEQYF. DNA of the CDR3: TGTGCCTGGAGGGACATAAACGAGCAGTACTTC.

The V and J genes are TRBV5-1 and TRBJ2-3, with 11 nucleotides matching TRBD2. The CDR3 is 18 amino acids. Germline assignment: CDR1 SGHRS and CDR2 YFSETQ. The junction had 6 bases not matched to a gene; V was cut back by 0 bases and J by 0 bases. The CDR3 region has the DNA TGCGCCAGCAGCTTGGAACTAGCGGGAGCCACTAGCACAGATACGCAGTATTTT. It is translated as CASSLELAGATSTDTQYF.

This clone was counted a few times. The chain employs TRBV6-6 and TRBJ1-3, with 8 bases identical to TRBD1. Trimming at V came to 6 bases and at J to 7 bases, leaving 5 bases not matched to a gene. The CDR3 runs 13 residues. CDR1 MNHNY and CDR2 SVGAGI come from the germline V gene (reference sequence). The CDR3 is CASRPGGENTIYF. The CDR3 coding sequence is TGTGCCAGCAGGCCAGGGGGCGAGAACACCATATATTTT.

V gene TRBV7-2 combines with J gene TRBJ2-7, with D uncertain. Per the germline V gene, CDR1 is SGHTA and CDR2 is FQGNSA. V dropped 1 base and J dropped 0 bases, with 16 bases sitting between them. The CDR3 loop spans 17 amino acids. The CDR3 spells CASSLGVLGRSSYEQYF. CDR3 sequence (DNA): TGTGCCAGCAGCTTAGGGGTATTGGGCCGAAGCTCCTACGAGCAGTACTTC.

V is TRBV29-1 and J is TRBJ2-5, with 8 positions matching TRBD1. V gave up 7 bases and J gave up 4 bases; unmatched junction bases: 2. In germline, CDR1 is SQVTM, CDR2 ANQGSEA. The CDR3 length is 11 residues. For the CDR3, the DNA is TGCAGCGCTACAGGGGGAGAGACCCAGTACTTC. It is translated as CSATGGETQYF.